This T cell receptor (beta chain) stems from a study of beta chain features in type 1 diabetes. Whole-study results and caveats: In the patient group, naive, central memory and Treg TCRB repertoires seemed more alike than in the healthy donor group.

A few counts support this clone. Its antigen is unidentified. Of the isolated RNA, all was reverse transcribed, and so the sequenced material was expressed TCRB transcripts. Using immunoSEQ multiplex PCR, the repertoire was profiled, and TCRdb retains in-frame clones only, with some absent. The data contain around 310,000 clones, 11% of them singletons. Averaging around 110 mL, one heparinised blood draw came from each individual donor. CD45RO/CCR7/CD25/CD127/CD95/CD27 staining was used to isolate CD4+ naive, central memory, regulatory and stem cell-like memory cells by sorting. Germline V gene lookup returns CDR1 SGHVS and CDR2 FQNEAQ. Trimming cost V 10 bases and J 0 bases, with 16 bases left between them. There are 15 residues in the CDR3.

The chain recombines TRBV7-8 with TRBJ1-3, with D perhaps matching TRBD1 (6 bases). The sequencing input was naive CD4+ T cells from blood. This TCR came from a woman aged 25-40 years in good health. The CDR3 is CATSLGANSGNTIYF. DNA of the CDR3: TGTGCCACCTCCTTGGGGGCGAACTCTGGAAACACCATATATTTT.